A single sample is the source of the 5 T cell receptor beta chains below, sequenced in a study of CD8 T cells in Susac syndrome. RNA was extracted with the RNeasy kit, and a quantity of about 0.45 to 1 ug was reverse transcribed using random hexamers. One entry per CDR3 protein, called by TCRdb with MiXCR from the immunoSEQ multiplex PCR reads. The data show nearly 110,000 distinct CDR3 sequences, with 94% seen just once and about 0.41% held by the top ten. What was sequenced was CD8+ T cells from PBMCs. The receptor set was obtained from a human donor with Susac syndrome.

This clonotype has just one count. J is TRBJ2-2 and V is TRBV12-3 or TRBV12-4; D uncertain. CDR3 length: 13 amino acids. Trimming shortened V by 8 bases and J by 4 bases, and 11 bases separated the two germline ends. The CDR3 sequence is CASDGGPTGELFF. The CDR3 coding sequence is TGTGCCAGCGACGGTGGCCCCACCGGGGAGCTGTTTTTT.

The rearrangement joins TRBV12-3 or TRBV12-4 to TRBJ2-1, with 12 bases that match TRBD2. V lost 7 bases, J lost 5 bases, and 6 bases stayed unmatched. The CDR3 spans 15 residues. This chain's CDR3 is CASTLAGGTDNEQFF. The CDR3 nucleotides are TGTGCCAGCACTCTAGCGGGGGGGACAGACAATGAGCAGTTCTTC.

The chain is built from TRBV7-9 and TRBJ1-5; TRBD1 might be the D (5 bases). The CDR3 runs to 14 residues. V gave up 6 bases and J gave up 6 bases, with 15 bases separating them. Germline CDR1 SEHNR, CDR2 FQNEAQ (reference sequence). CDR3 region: CASRPSGGGQPQHF. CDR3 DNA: TGTGCCAGCAGGCCATCCGGGGGGGGTCAGCCCCAGCATTTT.

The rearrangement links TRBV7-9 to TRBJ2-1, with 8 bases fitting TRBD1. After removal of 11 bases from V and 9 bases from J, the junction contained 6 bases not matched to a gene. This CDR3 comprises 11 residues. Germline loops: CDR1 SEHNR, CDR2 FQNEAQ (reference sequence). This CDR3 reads CAGRQGPEQFF. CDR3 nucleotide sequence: TGTGCCGGAAGACAGGGGCCTGAGCAGTTCTTC.

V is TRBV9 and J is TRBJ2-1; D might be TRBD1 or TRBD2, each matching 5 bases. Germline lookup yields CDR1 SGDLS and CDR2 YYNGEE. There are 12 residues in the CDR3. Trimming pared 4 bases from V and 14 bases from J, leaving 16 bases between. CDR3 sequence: CASSSNSGAKFF. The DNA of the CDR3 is TGTGCCAGCAGCTCCAATTCCGGGGCCAAGTTCTTC.